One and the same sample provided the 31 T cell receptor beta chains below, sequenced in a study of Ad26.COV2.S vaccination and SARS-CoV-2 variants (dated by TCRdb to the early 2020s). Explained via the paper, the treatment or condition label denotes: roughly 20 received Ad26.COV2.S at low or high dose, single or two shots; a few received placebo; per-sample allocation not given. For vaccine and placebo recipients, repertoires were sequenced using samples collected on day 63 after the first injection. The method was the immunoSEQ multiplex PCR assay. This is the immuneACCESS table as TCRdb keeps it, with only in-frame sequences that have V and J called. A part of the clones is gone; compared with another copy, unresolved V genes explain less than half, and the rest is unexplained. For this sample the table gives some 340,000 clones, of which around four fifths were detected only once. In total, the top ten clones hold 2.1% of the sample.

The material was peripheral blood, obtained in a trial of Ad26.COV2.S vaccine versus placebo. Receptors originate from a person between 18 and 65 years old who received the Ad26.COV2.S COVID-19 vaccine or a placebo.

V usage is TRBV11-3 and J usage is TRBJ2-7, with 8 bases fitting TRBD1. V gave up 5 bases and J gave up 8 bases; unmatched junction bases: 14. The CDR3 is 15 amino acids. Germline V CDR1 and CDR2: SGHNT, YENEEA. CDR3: CASSPLGQEATKQYF. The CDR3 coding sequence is TGTGCCAGCAGCCCCCTGGGACAGGAGGCGACCAAGCAGTACTTC.

CDR3 sequence reads: CASSPPGLGGPDTQYF. The CDR3 nucleotides read TGTGCCAGCAGCCCGCCCGGTCTAGGGGGCCCAGATACGCAGTATTTT. This chain connects TRBV9 to TRBJ2-3; TRBD1 agrees at 7 bases. Germline trimming cut 4 bases from V and 4 bases from J; bases unmatched to any gene: 12. Looked up from germline, CDR1 is SGDLS and CDR2 is YYNGEE. The CDR3 consists of 16 residues.

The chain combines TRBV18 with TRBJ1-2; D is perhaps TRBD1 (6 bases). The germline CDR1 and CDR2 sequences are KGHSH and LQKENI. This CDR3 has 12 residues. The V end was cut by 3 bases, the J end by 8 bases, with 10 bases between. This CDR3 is CASSPGQNGYTF. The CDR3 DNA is TGTGCCAGCTCACCCGGACAGAACGGCTACACCTTC.

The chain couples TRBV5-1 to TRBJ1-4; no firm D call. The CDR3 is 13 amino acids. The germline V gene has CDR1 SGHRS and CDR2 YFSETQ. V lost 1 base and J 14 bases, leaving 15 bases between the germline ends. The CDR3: CASSLNRELDLFF. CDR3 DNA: TGCGCCAGCAGCTTGAATAGAGAGTTAGATCTGTTTTTT.

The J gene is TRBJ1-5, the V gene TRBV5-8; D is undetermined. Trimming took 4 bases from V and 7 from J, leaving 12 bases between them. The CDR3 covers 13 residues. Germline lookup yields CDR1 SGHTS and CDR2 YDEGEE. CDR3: CASSREMGQPQHF. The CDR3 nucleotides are TGTGCCAGCAGCCGGGAAATGGGACAGCCCCAGCATTTT.

In DNA form, the CDR3 reads TGTGCCAGCTCACCTTCCGGACAGAACTATGGCTACACCTTC. Residues: CASSPSGQNYGYTF. The chain uses TRBV18 and TRBJ1-2, with D tentatively TRBD1 (6 bases). The V gene's germline CDR1 is KGHSH and CDR2 LQKENI. V lost 3 bases, J lost 2 bases, and 10 bases lay in between. The length of the CDR3 is 14 residues.

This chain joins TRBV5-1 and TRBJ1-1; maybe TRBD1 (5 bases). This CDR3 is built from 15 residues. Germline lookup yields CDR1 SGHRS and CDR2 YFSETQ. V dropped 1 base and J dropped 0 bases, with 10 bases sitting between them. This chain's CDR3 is CASSLSGGMNTEAFF. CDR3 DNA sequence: TGCGCCAGCAGCTTGTCTGGGGGTATGAACACTGAAGCTTTCTTT.

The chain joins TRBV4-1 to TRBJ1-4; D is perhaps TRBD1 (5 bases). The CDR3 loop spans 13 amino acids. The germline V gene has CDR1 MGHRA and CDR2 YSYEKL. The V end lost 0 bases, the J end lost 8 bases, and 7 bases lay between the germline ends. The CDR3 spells CASSQEWGEKLFF. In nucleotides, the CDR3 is TGCGCCAGCAGCCAAGAATGGGGGGAAAAACTGTTTTTT.

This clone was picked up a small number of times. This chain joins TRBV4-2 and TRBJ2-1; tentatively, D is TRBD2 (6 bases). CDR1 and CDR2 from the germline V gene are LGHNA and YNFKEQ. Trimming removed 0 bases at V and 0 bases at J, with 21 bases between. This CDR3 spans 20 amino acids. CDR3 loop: CASSQDWVASVLSSYNEQFF. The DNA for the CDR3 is TGTGCCAGCAGCCAAGATTGGGTGGCTAGCGTCTTGAGCTCCTACAATGAGCAGTTCTTC.

CDR3 residues: CASSLGRPGQGANEKLFF. The CDR3 nucleotides read TGTGCCAGCAGCCTCGGCCGACCCGGACAGGGCGCTAATGAAAAACTGTTTTTT. The chain couples TRBV3-1 (or the pseudogene TRBV3-2) to TRBJ1-4; 8 positions match TRBD1. The CDR3 is 18 residues long. CDR1 is LGHDT and CDR2 is YNNKEL in the germline V gene (reference sequence). Trimming at V came to 4 bases and at J to 3 bases, leaving 13 bases not matched to a gene.

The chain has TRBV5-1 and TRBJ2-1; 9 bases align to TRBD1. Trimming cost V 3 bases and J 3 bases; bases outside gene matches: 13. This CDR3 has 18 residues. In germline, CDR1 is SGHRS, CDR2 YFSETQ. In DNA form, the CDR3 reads TGCGCCAGCAGCTCCGGGACAGGGAACTCACCCTTCTACAATGAGCAGTTCTTC. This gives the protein CASSSGTGNSPFYNEQFF.

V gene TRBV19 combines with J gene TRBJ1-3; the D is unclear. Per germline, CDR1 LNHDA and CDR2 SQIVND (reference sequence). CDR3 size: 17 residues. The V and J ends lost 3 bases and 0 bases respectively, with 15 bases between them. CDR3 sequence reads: CASSMSRGLSSGNTIYF. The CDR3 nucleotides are TGTGCCAGTAGTATGTCGAGAGGACTGAGCTCTGGAAACACCATATATTTT.

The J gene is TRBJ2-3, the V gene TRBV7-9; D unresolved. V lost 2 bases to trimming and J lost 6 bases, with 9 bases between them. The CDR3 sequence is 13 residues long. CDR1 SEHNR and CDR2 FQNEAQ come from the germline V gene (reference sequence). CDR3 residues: CASSLSQHDTQYF. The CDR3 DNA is TGTGCCAGCAGCTTATCACAGCACGATACGCAGTATTTT.

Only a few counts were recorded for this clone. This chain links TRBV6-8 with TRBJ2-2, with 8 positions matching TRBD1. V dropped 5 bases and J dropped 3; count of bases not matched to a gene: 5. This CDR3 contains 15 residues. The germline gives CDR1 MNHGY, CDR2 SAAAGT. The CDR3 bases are TGTGCCAGCAGTCGTGACAGGGGATACACCGGGGAGCTGTTTTTT. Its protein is CASSRDRGYTGELFF.

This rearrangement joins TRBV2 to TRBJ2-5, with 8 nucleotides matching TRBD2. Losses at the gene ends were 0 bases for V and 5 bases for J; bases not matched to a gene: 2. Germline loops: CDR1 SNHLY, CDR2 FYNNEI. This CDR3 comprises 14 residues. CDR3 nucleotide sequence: TGTGCCAGCAGTGAAGCGCCGGGGGGGGAGACCCAGTACTTC. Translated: CASSEAPGGETQYF.

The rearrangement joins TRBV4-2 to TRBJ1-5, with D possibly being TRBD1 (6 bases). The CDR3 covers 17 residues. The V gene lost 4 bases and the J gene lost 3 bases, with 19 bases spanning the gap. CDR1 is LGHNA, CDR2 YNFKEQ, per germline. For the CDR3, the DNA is TGTGCCAGCAGCCCTAGGGGGGGGCAGGAATCCAATCAGCCCCAGCATTTT. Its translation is CASSPRGGQESNQPQHF.

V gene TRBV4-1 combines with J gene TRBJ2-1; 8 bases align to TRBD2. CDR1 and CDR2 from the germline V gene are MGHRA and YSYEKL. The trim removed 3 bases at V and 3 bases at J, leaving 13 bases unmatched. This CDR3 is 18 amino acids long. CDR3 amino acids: CASSQGRGGLGFYNEQFF. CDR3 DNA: TGCGCCAGCAGCCAGGGACGGGGGGGCCTGGGATTCTACAATGAGCAGTTCTTC.

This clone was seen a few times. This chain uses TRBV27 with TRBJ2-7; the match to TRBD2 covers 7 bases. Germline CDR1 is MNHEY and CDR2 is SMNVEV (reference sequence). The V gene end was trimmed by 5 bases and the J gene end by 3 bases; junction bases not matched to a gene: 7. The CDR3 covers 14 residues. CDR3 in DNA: TGTGCCAGCAGTCCAAGACTAGCCCTCTACGAGCAGTACTTC. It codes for CASSPRLALYEQYF.

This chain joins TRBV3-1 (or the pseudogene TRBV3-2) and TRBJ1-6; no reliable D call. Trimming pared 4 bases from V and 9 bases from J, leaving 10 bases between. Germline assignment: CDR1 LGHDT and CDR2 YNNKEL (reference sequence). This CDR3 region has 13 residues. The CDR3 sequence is CASSRLGGSPLHF. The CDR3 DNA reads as TGTGCCAGCAGCCGTTTAGGAGGTTCACCCCTCCACTTT.

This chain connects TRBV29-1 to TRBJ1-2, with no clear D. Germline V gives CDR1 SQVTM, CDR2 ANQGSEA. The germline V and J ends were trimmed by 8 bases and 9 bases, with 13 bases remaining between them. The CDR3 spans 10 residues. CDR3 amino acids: CSPLRMRYTF. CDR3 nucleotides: TGCAGCCCCCTTCGGATGCGCTACACCTTC.

The CDR3 protein is CASTRGGPNTEAFF. In DNA form, the CDR3 reads TGCGCCAGCACGAGGGGGGGCCCGAACACTGAAGCTTTCTTT. This chain connects TRBV5-1 to TRBJ1-1, with D possibly matching TRBD1 (6 bases). This CDR3 is 14 amino acids long. Trimming shortened V by 6 bases and J by 1 base, and 13 bases separated the two germline ends. Germline V gene data show CDR1 as SGHRS and CDR2 as YFSETQ. The complete variable domain, with remaining parts taken from reference TRBV5-1 and TRBJ1-1, reads KAGVTQTPRYLIKTRGQQVTLSCSPISGHRSVSWYQQTPGQGLQFLFEYFSETQRNKGNFPGRFSGRQFSNSRSEMNVSTLELGDSALYLCASTRGGPNTEAFFGQGTRLTVV.

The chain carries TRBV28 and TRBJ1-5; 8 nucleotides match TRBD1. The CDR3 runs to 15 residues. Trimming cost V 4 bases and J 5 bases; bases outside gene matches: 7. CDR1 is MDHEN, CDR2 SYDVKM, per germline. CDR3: CASSYLGQGDQPQHF. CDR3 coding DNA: TGTGCCAGCAGTTACCTAGGACAGGGAGATCAGCCCCAGCATTTT. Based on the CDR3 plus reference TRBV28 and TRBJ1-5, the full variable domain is DVKVTQSSRYLVKRTGEKVFLECVQDMDHENMFWYRQDPGLGLRLIYFSYDVKMKEKGDIPEGYSVSREKKERFSLILESASTNQTSMYLCASSYLGQGDQPQHFGDGTRLSIL.

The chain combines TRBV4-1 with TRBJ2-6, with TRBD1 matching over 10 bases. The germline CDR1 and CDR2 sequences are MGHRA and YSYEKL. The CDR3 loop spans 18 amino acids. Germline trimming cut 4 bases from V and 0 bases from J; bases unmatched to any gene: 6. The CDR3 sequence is CASSLPRTGGSGANVLTF. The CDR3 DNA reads TGCGCCAGCAGCCTACCGCGGACAGGGGGCTCTGGGGCCAACGTCCTGACTTTC.

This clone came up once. This CDR3 reads CASSDIGSGNTIYF. CDR3 sequence (DNA): TGTGCCAGCAGTGATATAGGGTCTGGAAACACCATATATTTT. The gene calls are TRBV6-1 and TRBJ1-3; D is ambiguous. The length of the CDR3 is 14 residues. V shed 3 bases and J shed 1 base, with 7 bases lying between them. The germline V gene has CDR1 MNHNS and CDR2 SASEGT.

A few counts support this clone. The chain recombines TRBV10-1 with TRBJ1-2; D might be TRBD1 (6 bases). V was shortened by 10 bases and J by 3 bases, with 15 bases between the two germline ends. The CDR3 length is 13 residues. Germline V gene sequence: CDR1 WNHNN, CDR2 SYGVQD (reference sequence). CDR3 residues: CATHRRQDYGYTF. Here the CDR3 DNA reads TGCGCCACCCACAGGAGACAGGACTATGGCTACACCTTC.

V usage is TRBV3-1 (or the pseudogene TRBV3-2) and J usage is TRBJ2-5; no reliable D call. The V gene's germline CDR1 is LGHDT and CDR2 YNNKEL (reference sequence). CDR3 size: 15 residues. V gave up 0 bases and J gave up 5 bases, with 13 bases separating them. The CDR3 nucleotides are TGTGCCAGCAGCCAAGATATGGTCAACGGGGAGACCCAGTACTTC. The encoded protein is CASSQDMVNGETQYF.

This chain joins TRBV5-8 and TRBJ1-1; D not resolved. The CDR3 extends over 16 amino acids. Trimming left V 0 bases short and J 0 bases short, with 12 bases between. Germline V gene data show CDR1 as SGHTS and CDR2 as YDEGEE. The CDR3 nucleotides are TGTGCCAGCAGCTTGGCGCTGGGGTCCCTGAACACTGAAGCTTTCTTT. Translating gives CASSLALGSLNTEAFF.

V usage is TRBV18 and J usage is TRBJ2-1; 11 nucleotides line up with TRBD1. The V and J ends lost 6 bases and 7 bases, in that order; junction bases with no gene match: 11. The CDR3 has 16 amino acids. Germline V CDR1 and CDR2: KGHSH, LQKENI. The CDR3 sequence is CASSRIGQGAENEQFF. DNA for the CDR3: TGTGCCAGCTCTCGAATTGGACAGGGGGCGGAGAATGAGCAGTTCTTC. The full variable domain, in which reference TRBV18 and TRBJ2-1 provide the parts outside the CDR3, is NAGVMQNPRHLVRRRGQEARLRCSPMKGHSHVYWYRQLPEEGLKFMVYLQKENIIDESGMPKERFSAEFPKEGPSILRIQQVVRGDSAAYFCASSRIGQGAENEQFFGPGTRLTVL.

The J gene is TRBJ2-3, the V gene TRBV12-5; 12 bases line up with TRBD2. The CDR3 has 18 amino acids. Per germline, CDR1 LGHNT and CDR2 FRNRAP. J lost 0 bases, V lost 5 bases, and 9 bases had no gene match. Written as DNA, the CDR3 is TGTGCTAGTGGTCAGGGCCTAGCGGGGGGGGCTAGCACAGATACGCAGTATTTT. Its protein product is CASGQGLAGGASTDTQYF. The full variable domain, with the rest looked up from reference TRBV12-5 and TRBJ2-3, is DARVTQTPRHKVTEMGQEVTMRCQPILGHNTVFWYRQTMMQGLELLAYFRNRAPLDDSGMPKDRFSAEMPDATLATLKIQPSEPRDSAVYFCASGQGLAGGASTDTQYFGPGTRLTVL.

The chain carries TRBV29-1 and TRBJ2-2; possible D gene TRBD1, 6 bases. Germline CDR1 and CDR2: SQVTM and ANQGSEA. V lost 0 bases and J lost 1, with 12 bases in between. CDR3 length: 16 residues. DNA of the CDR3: TGCAGCGTTGAAGATCCTTGGGACAAGAACACCGGGGAGCTGTTTTTT. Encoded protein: CSVEDPWDKNTGELFF.

CDR3 loop: CASQWRNGELFF. CDR3 DNA sequence: TGTGCCAGCCAATGGCGGAACGGGGAGCTGTTTTTT. V and J are TRBV2 and TRBJ2-2, with D uncertain. Germline values: CDR1 SNHLY, CDR2 FYNNEI. Between the trimmed V and J ends, which lost 8 bases and 7 bases, there was a span of 11 bases. The CDR3 has 12 residues.